Presented here are 21 T cell receptor beta chains from one specimen sequenced in a study of T cells in Graves' hyperthyroidism and ophthalmopathy. Researchers amplified the TCR beta CDR3 regions from RNA transcripts. During a first-round RT-PCR of the TCR CDR3, the HTBI primer set was used. TCRdb re-called the multiplex PCR reads with MiXCR, one entry per CDR3 protein. Among 500,000 to 600,000 distinct CDR3 sequences listed, under 60% were seen once. Sequencing used peripheral blood or thyroid tissue (not recorded which). Receptors were obtained from a woman aged 18-29 years with Graves' hyperthyroidism.

This chain uses TRBV30 with TRBJ2-6; D not resolved. The CDR3 totals 10 residues. The V gene's germline CDR1 is GTSNPN and CDR2 SVGIG (reference sequence). Trimming took 2 bases from V and 15 from J, leaving 8 bases between them. The CDR3 DNA follows: TGTGCCTGGAGTCCGAAGCGCCTGACTTTC. This codes for CAWSPKRLTF. The entire variable domain, with the rest obtained from reference TRBV30 and TRBJ2-6, is as follows: SQTIHQWPATLVQPVGSPLSLECTVEGTSNPNLYWYRQAAGRGLQLLFYSVGIGQISSEVPQNLSASRPQDRQFILSSKKLLLSDSGFYLCAWSPKRLTFGAGSRLTVL.

This clonotype was seen ten or more times. V and J are TRBV7-3 and TRBJ2-5; maybe TRBD2 (5 bases). V was cut by 1 base and J by 5 bases, with 8 bases left in between. Germline CDR1 SGHTA, CDR2 FQGTGA. This CDR3 has 13 residues. The CDR3 sequence: CASSLNWRETQYF. CDR3 DNA sequence: TGTGCCAGCAGCTTAAATTGGAGGGAGACCCAGTACTTC.

The rearrangement links TRBV7-8 to TRBJ2-7; 9 nucleotides agree with TRBD2. Germline V lookup: CDR1 SGHVS, CDR2 FQNEAQ. The CDR3 runs to 15 residues. Germline trimming cut 2 bases from V and 7 bases from J; bases unmatched to any gene: 9. This chain's CDR3 is CASSLPAGGIDEQYF. The DNA of the CDR3 is TGTGCCAGCAGCTTACCAGCGGGAGGTATAGATGAGCAGTACTTC.

This clonotype is classed as medium-sized. V usage is TRBV29-1 and J usage is TRBJ1-5; no clear D gene. From germline, CDR1 is SQVTM and CDR2 ANQGSEA. The length of the CDR3 is 13 residues. Trimming cost V 3 bases and J 3 bases, with 9 bases left between them. CDR3 sequence reads: CSVEEAHNQPQHF. The CDR3 nucleotides read TGCAGCGTTGAGGAGGCCCACAATCAGCCCCAGCATTTT.

This clonotype turned up a few times. The chain carries TRBV10-3 and TRBJ2-6; 10 positions agree with TRBD2. CDR3 length equals 17 residues. CDR1 is ENHRY, CDR2 SYGVKD, per germline. The ends lost 0 bases at V and 4 bases at J; junction bases unmatched: 3. As DNA, the CDR3 is TGTGCCATCAGTGAGTCTCCTAGCGGGAGAGGGGCCAACGTCCTGACTTTC. Translation: CAISESPSGRGANVLTF.

Comment on this clonotype: The junction differs from germline at one of its ends, possibly a read error. The chain uses TRBV7-8 and TRBJ2-5; TRBD2 might be the D (5 bases). CDR3 length: 13 amino acids. Germline V gives CDR1 SGHVS, CDR2 FQNEAQ. CDR3 amino acids: CASSTRTQETQHF. The CDR3 DNA reads as TGTGCCAGCAGCACGCGGACTCAAGAGACCCAGCACTTC.

This clonotype was seen repeatedly, ten times or more. This sequence joins TRBV19 and TRBJ1-5; 7 bases line up with TRBD1. J gave up 6 bases and V 4 bases, and 9 bases lay outside the gene matches. Germline lookup yields CDR1 LNHDA and CDR2 SQIVND (reference sequence). The CDR3 totals 15 residues. The CDR3 nucleotides are TGTGCCAGTAGTACAGATCGACAGGGCACTCAGCCCCAGCATTTT. It translates to CASSTDRQGTQPQHF.

This clonotype has ten or more counts. The rearrangement uses TRBV2 and TRBJ2-5; 7 bases fit TRBD2. Losses at the gene ends were 10 bases for V and 1 base for J; bases not matched to a gene: 9. There are 14 residues in the CDR3. Germline V gene lookup returns CDR1 SNHLY and CDR2 FYNNEI. The CDR3 DNA reads TGTGCCACAAACTTGGGCGGGAGCCAAGAGACCCAGTACTTC. Translating gives CATNLGGSQETQYF.

The rearrangement links TRBV29-1 to TRBJ2-7, with 9 bases that match TRBD1. The germline V gene has CDR1 SQVTM and CDR2 ANQGSEA. V shed 7 bases, J shed 4 bases, and the junction held 8 bases outside the gene matches. This CDR3 has 13 residues. DNA for the CDR3: TGCAGCGCTAGACAGGGGGGGCGGTACGAGCAGTACTTC. This encodes CSARQGGRYEQYF.

The chain combines TRBV2 with TRBJ2-5; TRBD1 aligns across 7 bases. CDR3 length: 14 amino acids. Trimming cost V 6 bases and J 11 bases; bases outside gene matches: 15. CDR1 and CDR2 (germline): SNHLY, FYNNEI. CDR3 loop: CASRPDWGTDTQYF. The CDR3 DNA follows: TGTGCCAGCAGACCGGACTGGGGGACAGATACGCAGTACTTC.

This clonotype was observed at least ten times. The rearrangement links TRBV24-1 to TRBJ1-2; 7 nucleotides align to TRBD1. V shed 4 bases, J shed 5 bases, and the junction held 3 bases outside the gene matches. The germline CDR1 and CDR2 sequences are KGHDR and SFDVKD. The CDR3 covers 13 residues. This chain's CDR3 is CATSDTGDYGYTF. CDR3 coding DNA: TGTGCCACCAGTGACACAGGGGATTATGGCTACACCTTC.

V gene TRBV12-3 or TRBV12-4 combines with J gene TRBJ1-4; D might be TRBD1 (5 bases). This CDR3 comprises 16 residues. The V end was cut by 3 bases, the J end by 5 bases, with 16 bases between. The DNA of the CDR3 is TGTGCCAGCAGTTTTTCAGCGGGGGGAGTGAATGAAAAACTGTTTTTT. Translating it yields CASSFSAGGVNEKLFF.

About this clonotype: Sequence at one end of the junction differs from germline and may be a read error. The rearrangement links TRBV30 to TRBJ1-1; D call uncertain. Germline loops: CDR1 GTSNPN, CDR2 SVGIG (reference sequence). CDR3 length: 13 residues. The CDR3 nucleotides read TGTGCCTGGAGTGTACGAGTAGACACTGGAGCTTTCTTT. Protein product: CAWSVRVDTGAFF. Looking up the rest from reference TRBV30 and TRBJ1-1 gives the full variable domain: SQTIHQWPATLVQPVGSPLSLECTVEGTSNPNLYWYRQAAGRGLQLLFYSVGIGQISSEVPQNLSASRPQDRQFILSSKKLLLSDSGFYLCAWSVRVDTGAFFGQGTRLTVV.

This chain connects TRBV2 to TRBJ2-7; 10 bases fit TRBD2. Germline V gives CDR1 SNHLY, CDR2 FYNNEI. This CDR3 spans 14 amino acids. The DNA for the CDR3 is TGTGCTAGACCGCTAGCGGGAGAATCCTACGAGCAGTACTTC. This sequence encodes CARPLAGESYEQYF. Full variable domain (rest looked up from reference TRBV2 and TRBJ2-7): EPEVTQTPSHQVTQMGQEVILRCVPISNHLYFYWYRQILGQKVEFLVSFYNNEISEKSEIFDDQFSVERPDGSNFTLKIRSTKLEDSAMYFCARPLAGESYEQYFGPGTRLTVT.

V is TRBV30 and J is TRBJ1-4; D call uncertain. Per germline, CDR1 GTSNPN and CDR2 SVGIG (reference sequence). The CDR3 totals 13 residues. V was clipped by 2 bases and J by 8 bases, with 12 bases between them. The chain's CDR3 is CAWSLGSSEKLFF. CDR3 DNA sequence: TGTGCCTGGAGTTTAGGGTCCAGCGAAAAACTGTTTTTT.

The table lists this clonotype with many counts. The rearrangement uses TRBV10-3 and TRBJ1-4; D unclear. Germline V gene sequence: CDR1 ENHRY, CDR2 SYGVKD. The CDR3 is 13 amino acids. V was trimmed by 2 bases and J by 4 bases, leaving 5 bases between them. CDR3 sequence reads: CAISEGGNEKLFF. The DNA of the CDR3 is TGTGCCATCAGTGAGGGCGGTAATGAAAAACTGTTTTTT.

This clonotype was counted only a few times. The rearrangement joins TRBV5-8 to TRBJ1-1; D remains ambiguous. The length of the CDR3 is 17 residues. Between the trimmed V and J ends, which lost 2 bases and 2 bases, there was a span of 19 bases. CDR1 SGHTS and CDR2 YDEGEE come from the germline V gene. The CDR3: CASSFGQIPFFNTEAFF. DNA of the CDR3: TGTGCCAGCAGCTTCGGGCAGATCCCATTTTTTAACACTGAAGCTTTCTTT.

This clonotype was seen repeatedly, ten times or more. The chain recombines TRBV25-1 with TRBJ2-7, with 11 nucleotides matching TRBD2. Germline trimming cut 6 bases from V and 2 bases from J; bases unmatched to any gene: 9. Per the germline V gene, CDR1 is MGHDK and CDR2 is SYGVNS. The CDR3 extends over 16 amino acids. CDR3 DNA sequence: TGTGCCAGCAGCGCCGAGCTAGCGGGAGGCCCCTACGAGCAGTACTTC. It specifies CASSAELAGGPYEQYF.

This clonotype was recorded at least ten times. The chain has TRBV4-2 and TRBJ1-4; no clear D. CDR1 LGHNA and CDR2 YNFKEQ come from the germline V gene. Trimming cost V 6 bases and J 7 bases, with 12 bases left between them. CDR3 size: 13 residues. CDR3 sequence (DNA): TGTGCCAGCAGTCCTTGGGTGGGTGAAAAACTGTTTTTT. Translating it yields CASSPWVGEKLFF.

This clonotype was counted many times. The J gene is TRBJ1-1, the V gene TRBV7-9; TRBD1 might be the D (5 bases). Between the trimmed V and J ends, which lost 10 bases and 4 bases, there was a span of 13 bases. CDR1 is SEHNR, CDR2 FQNEAQ, per germline (reference sequence). CDR3 length: 12 residues. In nucleotides, the CDR3 is TGTGCCACCCCGGGGGAATCCACTGAAGCTTTCTTT. Amino acids: CATPGESTEAFF.

This clonotype was detected a few times. The gene calls are TRBV4-2 and TRBJ2-7; 8 bases map to TRBD2. This CDR3 has 17 residues. Germline V gene lookup returns CDR1 LGHNA and CDR2 YNFKEQ. The V gene end was trimmed by 1 base and the J gene end by 2 bases; junction bases not matched to a gene: 10. In nucleotides, the CDR3 is TGTGCCAGCAGCCAAGGGGCGGGGAAAGCGGGAGCCTACGAGCAGTACTTC. It is translated as CASSQGAGKAGAYEQYF.